The 6 T cell receptor beta chains in this list originate from one sample, sequenced in a study of shared clonotypes between healthy human individuals. Clones were sequenced by immunoSEQ multiplex PCR, and TCRdb holds only the in-frame ones, with some missing. The sample comprises 650,000 to 700,000 clones, roughly 91% of which are singletons, and 34% rests with the top ten. Sequencing was carried out using memory CD8+ T cells from PBMCs. Subset here: CD45RO+ cells pooled with CCR7-negative TemRA cells. Receptors originate from a man between 18 and 29 years old in good health. Some clones in this sample may be carry-over from other donors' samples.

The CDR3 region is CAISESNGVGHEQYF. CDR3 bases: TGTGCCATCAGTGAGTCGAATGGGGTAGGTCACGAGCAGTACTTC. The chain recombines TRBV10-3 with TRBJ2-7; D unresolved. The CDR3 extends over 15 amino acids. Trimming removed 0 bases at V and 5 bases at J, with 14 bases between. Per germline, CDR1 ENHRY and CDR2 SYGVKD.

The chain carries TRBV10-3 and TRBJ2-1; D ambiguous. Trimming took off 3 bases at V and 1 base at J, with 7 bases between the two ends. Per germline, CDR1 ENHRY and CDR2 SYGVKD. The CDR3 sequence is 14 residues long. The CDR3: CAISDKLSYNEQFF. CDR3 bases: TGTGCCATCAGTGACAAGCTATCCTACAATGAGCAGTTCTTC.

This rearrangement joins TRBV7-8 to TRBJ2-7, with a weak D call TRBD2 (6 bases). The V end was cut by 5 bases, the J end by 2 bases, with 13 bases between. Germline CDR1 SGHVS, CDR2 FQNEAQ. CDR3 length: 14 amino acids. DNA for the CDR3: TGTGCCAGCAGCCCAAATGGGGAGGCCTACGAGCAGTACTTC. This gives the protein CASSPNGEAYEQYF.

This clone has just a few counts. The chain recombines TRBV2 with TRBJ1-1, with D hard to call. The germline CDR1 and CDR2 sequences are SNHLY and FYNNEI. Deletions cut 6 bases from V and 3 bases from J, with 17 bases between. The CDR3 is made up of 15 amino acids. CDR3 sequence reads: CASSERYDGYTEAFF. Written as DNA, the CDR3 is TGTGCCAGCAGCGAACGATACGACGGATACACTGAAGCTTTCTTT.

The rearrangement uses TRBV4-1 and TRBJ1-2, with no clear D. V was shortened by 0 bases and J by 8 bases, with 22 bases between the two germline ends. The germline CDR1 and CDR2 sequences are MGHRA and YSYEKL. This CDR3 has 17 residues. The CDR3 sequence: CASSQETRSMPAEGYTF. Here the CDR3 DNA reads TGCGCCAGCAGCCAAGAAACCCGCTCGATGCCGGCGGAAGGCTACACCTTC.

CDR3 in amino acids: CASSQGAFPEAFF. Here the CDR3 DNA reads TGCGCCAGCAGCCAGGGAGCGTTCCCTGAAGCTTTCTTT. J is TRBJ1-1 and V is TRBV4-1; D gene ambiguous. This CDR3 spans 13 amino acids. CDR1 is MGHRA, CDR2 YSYEKL, per germline. Trimming stripped 3 bases from V and 6 bases from J, with 11 bases between.